The 3 T cell receptor beta chains below all came from one sample that was sequenced in a study of T cell responses to AZD1222 COVID-19 vaccine. TCRdb's copy holds only in-frame clones and misses some; the assay was immunoSEQ multiplex PCR. The sample includes about 83,000 clones, roughly 82% seen only once; the top ten take 8.7%. This specimen was peripheral blood, taken on day 0 of AZD1222 vaccination. Every receptor here comes from an adult in good health.

This rearrangement joins TRBV21-1 to TRBJ1-1; TRBD1 is taken as the D call from the table, unchecked against the DNA. TRBV21-1 is a listed pseudogene. The CDR3 is 13 amino acids. The DNA for the CDR3 is TGTGCCAGACTTCAGGGGGTTGGCACTGAAGCTTTCTTT. Protein product: CARLQGVGTEAFF.

The rearrangement links TRBV19 to TRBJ1-5; 9 bases agree with TRBD1. V lost 2 bases and J lost 6; bases outside the gene matches: 26. The CDR3 consists of 22 residues. CDR1 is LNHDA and CDR2 is SQIVND in the germline V gene (reference sequence). CDR3 sequence (DNA): TGTGCCAGTAGTATAAGACGTTTTGCCCAAGACAGGGGGAGTGATTTGGGTCAGCCCCAGCATTTT. Amino acid sequence: CASSIRRFAQDRGSDLGQPQHF.

This clone was counted a few times. The chain joins TRBV28 to TRBJ2-1; possibly TRBD1 for D (5 bases). Trimming took off 6 bases at V and 7 bases at J, with 19 bases between the two ends. There are 15 residues in the CDR3. CDR1 MDHEN and CDR2 SYDVKM come from the germline V gene. CDR3 coding DNA: TGTGCCAGCAGCCCGCAGGCAGGGTGGGCGAATGAGCAGTTCTTC. Protein: CASSPQAGWANEQFF.